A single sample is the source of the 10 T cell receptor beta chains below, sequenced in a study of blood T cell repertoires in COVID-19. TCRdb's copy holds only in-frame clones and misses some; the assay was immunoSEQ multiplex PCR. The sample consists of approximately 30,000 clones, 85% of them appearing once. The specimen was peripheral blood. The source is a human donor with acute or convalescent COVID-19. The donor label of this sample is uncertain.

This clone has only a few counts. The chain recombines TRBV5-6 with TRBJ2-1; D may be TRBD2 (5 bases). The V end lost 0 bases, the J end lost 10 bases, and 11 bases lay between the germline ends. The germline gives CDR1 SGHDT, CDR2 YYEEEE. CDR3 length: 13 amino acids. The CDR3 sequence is CASSLDLGREQFF. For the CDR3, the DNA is TGTGCCAGCAGCTTGGATTTAGGGAGAGAGCAGTTCTTC.

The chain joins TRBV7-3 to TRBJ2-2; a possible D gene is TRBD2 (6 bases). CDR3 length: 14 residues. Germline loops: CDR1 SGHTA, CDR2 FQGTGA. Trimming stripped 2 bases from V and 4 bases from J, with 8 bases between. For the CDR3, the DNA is TGTGCCAGCAGCTTAGGGGACTTCACCGGGGAGCTGTTTTTT. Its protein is CASSLGDFTGELFF.

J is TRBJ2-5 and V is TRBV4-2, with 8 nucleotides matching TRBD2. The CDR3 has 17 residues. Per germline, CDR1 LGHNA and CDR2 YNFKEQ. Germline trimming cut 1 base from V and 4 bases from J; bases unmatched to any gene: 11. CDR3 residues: CASSQVEDGRGGETQYF. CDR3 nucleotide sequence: TGTGCCAGCAGCCAAGTCGAAGACGGGAGGGGGGGAGAGACCCAGTACTTC.

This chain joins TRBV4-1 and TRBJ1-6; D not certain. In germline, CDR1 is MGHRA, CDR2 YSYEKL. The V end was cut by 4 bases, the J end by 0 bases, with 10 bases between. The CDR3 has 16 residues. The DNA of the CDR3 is TGCGCCAGCAGCCCCGGACTGAGCTCCTATAATTCACCCCTCCACTTT. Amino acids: CASSPGLSSYNSPLHF.

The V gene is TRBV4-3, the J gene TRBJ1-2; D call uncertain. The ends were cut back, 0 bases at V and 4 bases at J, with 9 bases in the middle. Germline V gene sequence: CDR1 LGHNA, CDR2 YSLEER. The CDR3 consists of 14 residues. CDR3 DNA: TGCGCCAGCAGCCAAGAAAGCACAGCCTATGGCTACACCTTC. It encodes CASSQESTAYGYTF.

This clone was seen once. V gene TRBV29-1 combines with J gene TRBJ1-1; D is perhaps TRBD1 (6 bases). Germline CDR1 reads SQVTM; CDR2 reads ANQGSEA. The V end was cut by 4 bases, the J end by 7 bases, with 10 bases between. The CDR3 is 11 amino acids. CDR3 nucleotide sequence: TGCAGCGTTGGGGACACCCGTGAAGCTTTCTTT. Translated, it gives CSVGDTREAFF. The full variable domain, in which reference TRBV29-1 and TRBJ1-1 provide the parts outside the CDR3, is SAVISQKPSRDICQRGTSLTIQCQVDSQVTMMFWYRQQPGQSLTLIATANQGSEATYESGFVIDKFPISRPNLTFSTLTVSNMSPEDSSIYLCSVGDTREAFFGQGTRLTVV.

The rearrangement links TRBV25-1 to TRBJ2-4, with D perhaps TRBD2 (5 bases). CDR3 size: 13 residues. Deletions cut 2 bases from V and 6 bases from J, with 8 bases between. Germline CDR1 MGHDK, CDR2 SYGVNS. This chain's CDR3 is CASSEQSGNIQYF. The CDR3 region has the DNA TGTGCCAGCAGTGAACAGAGCGGAAACATTCAGTACTTC.

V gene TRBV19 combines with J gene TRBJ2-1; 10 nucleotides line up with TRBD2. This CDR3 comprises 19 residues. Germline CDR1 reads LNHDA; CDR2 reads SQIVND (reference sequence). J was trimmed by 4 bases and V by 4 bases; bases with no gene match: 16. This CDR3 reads CASSTASGGRSGTYNEQFF. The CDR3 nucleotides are TGTGCCAGTAGTACTGCTAGCGGGGGCCGTTCGGGGACTTACAATGAGCAGTTCTTC.

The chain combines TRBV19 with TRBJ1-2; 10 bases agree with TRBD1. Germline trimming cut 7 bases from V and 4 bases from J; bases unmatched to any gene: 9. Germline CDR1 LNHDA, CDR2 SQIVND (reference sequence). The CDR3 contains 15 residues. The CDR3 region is CASNDPGQGTYGYTF. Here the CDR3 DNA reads TGTGCCAGTAACGACCCGGGACAGGGGACCTATGGCTACACCTTC. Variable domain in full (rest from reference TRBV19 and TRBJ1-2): DGGITQSPKYLFRKEGQNVTLSCEQNLNHDAMYWYRQDPGQGLRLIYYSQIVNDFQKGDIAEGYSVSREKKESFPLTVTSAQKNPTAFYLCASNDPGQGTYGYTFGSGTRLTVV.

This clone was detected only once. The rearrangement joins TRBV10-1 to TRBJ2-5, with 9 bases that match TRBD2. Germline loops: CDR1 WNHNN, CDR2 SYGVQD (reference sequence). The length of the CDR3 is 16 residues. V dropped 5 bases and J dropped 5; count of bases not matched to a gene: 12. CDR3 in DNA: TGCGCCAGCAGTCCCTCTAGCGGGGCCCTTCACGAGACCCAGTACTTC. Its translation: CASSPSSGALHETQYF.